Described below is a single TCR beta chain sequence and its context. This clonotype has a handful of counts. Its antigen has not been determined. No much larger clone exists at a distance of one base, and base qualities are not known. V is pared back by 4 bases and J by 2 bases, with 11 bases lying between the germline termini. In the germline V gene, CDR1 corresponds to SQVTM and CDR2 to ANQGSEA. The CDR3 has 13 amino acids, counting the end cysteine and phenylalanine. Of the read, only the CDR3 DNA is kept; its 39 bases are in frame from base 1. This entry is derived from a study of identical twins (dated by TCRdb to the mid-2010s). At the level of the whole study: The study deep-sequenced TCR alpha and beta repertoires from monozygotic twins, unrelated adults of various ages and cord blood to test whether fetal clonotypes persist. Replicate twin experiments were performed at different times using different library preparation protocols to rule out contamination. Paper-wide results and their limitations: Because the same donors could not be followed over many years, conclusions were based on cross-sectional statistical analysis. Invariant T cells such as MAIT and iNKT could partly confound zero-insertion analyses, although diverse VJ usage argued against such confounding for most clonotypes. Fewer insertions were carried by abundant cord blood beta clonotypes; a weaker similar trend was observed in young adult naive repertoires, while no such trend was observed in memory repertoires. Out-of-frame TCR alpha sharing in monozygotic twins was systematically underestimated by recombination models, whereas sharing between unrelated individuals was in agreement with the recombination models. Excess twin sharing in beta out-of-frame sequences was weaker because fewer shared sequences lowered the signal-to-noise ratio. Compared with coincidental sharing between unrelated individuals, out-of-frame TCR alpha sequences shared between twins had an excess of sequences with low generation probability.

Library generation was performed with 5' RACE. Sequenced using an Illumina HiSeq 2000. A universal primer binding site was introduced by template switching, and a unique molecular identifier was present in the final cDNA, enabling accurate counting of TCR cDNA molecules. Specific primers in the conserved constant-segment region were used to synthesize first-strand cDNA for the TCR alpha and beta chains. To control for contamination, every cDNA library carried two barcodes: a SMART-Mk sample barcode plus Illumina barcodes. Two successive PCR steps introduced TruSeq adapter sequences along with Illumina sample barcodes. The TCR alpha and beta cDNA libraries were sequenced on the Illumina HiSeq platform using custom primers. Turning to the authors' computational methods: Raw reads were processed with MiGEC to extract unique molecular identifiers, and MiXCR was used to determine CDR3 positions. Recombination models were inferred per individual with the repgenHMM and IGoR tools using an EM algorithm. Shared clonotypes were analyzed with the tcR package in R, and sharing was normalized by the product of cloneset sizes. To study raw recombination free of thymic and clonal selection effects, out-of-frame nonproductive sequences were analyzed. The raw public reads went through TCRdb reprocessing: fastp at Q25, MiXCR clone calling, in-frame beta chains kept. All rows with the same CDR3 protein become a single entry with the most common DNA and genes. It is TCRdb's table, rather than the study itself, that gives the V and J calls and clone size. The sample contains 510,000 or so distinct CDR3 sequences, roughly 15% of them found a single time. The ten largest clones represent around 0.4% of the sample.

All donors were healthy Caucasians. The twin cohort consisted of three pairs of female monozygotic twins, all aged 18 to 29 years. Positive isolation kits from Invitrogen were used to isolate the CD4+ and CD8+ T cell populations. Separately, the same data were catalogued under a study of yellow fever vaccine responses in identical twins. From the second report: The authors reported that the T cell response to vaccination in identical twins appeared partly convergent and partly personalized. In identical twins, the study followed T cell clones that responded to the vaccine with precision.

The chain is assembled from TRBV29-1 and TRBJ1-1; there is no confident call for the D gene. The TCR originated in a woman younger than 30 in good health. The source material was CD4+ T cells sorted from blood. The CDR3 region reads CSVVKWGNTEAFF. The DNA reads as follows: TGCAGCGTTGTAAAGTGGGGAAACACTGAAGCTTTCTTT.